This TCR beta chain was captured by sequencing in a study of T cells after yellow fever vaccination. The authors made TCR cDNA by 5'RACE template switching, adding a universal primer site and UMIs. Using its own MiXCR run on the 5' RACE reads, TCRdb lists one record per CDR3 protein. This table holds 310,000 or so distinct CDR3 sequences, around 4% found once. Study-level points and caveats: The secondary response peaked faster, at day 5 versus 15, but was weaker. Post-booster repertoires contained most primary-vaccination clones again (roughly 97% CD4, 88% CD8). Few clonotypes appeared in both CD4 and CD8 compartments.

As for this clonotype: Its antigen is undetermined.

The V gene's germline CDR1 is SGHRS and CDR2 YFSETQ. The V and J ends lost 0 bases and 8 bases respectively, with 12 bases between them. The CDR3 loop spans 15 amino acids. The clonotype comes from a man between 18 and 35 years old who received the YFV17D yellow fever vaccine. The sample was PBMCs, taken on the day of the yellow fever booster vaccination. The chain couples TRBV5-1 to TRBJ1-6; D gene uncertain. The CDR3 loop reads CASSLVGETDSPLHF. The CDR3 nucleotides read TGCGCCAGCAGCTTGGTGGGAGAGACGGATTCACCCCTCCACTTT. Drawing the rest from reference TRBV5-1 and TRBJ1-6, the complete variable domain is KAGVTQTPRYLIKTRGQQVTLSCSPISGHRSVSWYQQTPGQGLQFLFEYFSETQRNKGNFPGRFSGRQFSNSRSEMNVSTLELGDSALYLCASSLVGETDSPLHFGNGTRLTVT.